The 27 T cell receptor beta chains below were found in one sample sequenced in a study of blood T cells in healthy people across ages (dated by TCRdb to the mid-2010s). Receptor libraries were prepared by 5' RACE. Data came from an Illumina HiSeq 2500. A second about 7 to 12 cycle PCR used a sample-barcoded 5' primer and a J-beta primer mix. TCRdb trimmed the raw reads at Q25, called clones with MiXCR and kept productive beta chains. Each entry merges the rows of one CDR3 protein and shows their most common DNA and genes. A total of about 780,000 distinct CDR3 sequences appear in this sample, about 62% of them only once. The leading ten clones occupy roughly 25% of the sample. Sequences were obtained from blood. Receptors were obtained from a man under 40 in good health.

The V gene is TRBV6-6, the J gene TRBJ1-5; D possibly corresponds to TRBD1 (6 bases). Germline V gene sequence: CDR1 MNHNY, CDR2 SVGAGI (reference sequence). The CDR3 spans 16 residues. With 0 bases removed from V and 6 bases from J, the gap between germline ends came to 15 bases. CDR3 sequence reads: CASSYSEYRASQPQHF. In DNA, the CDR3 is TGTGCCAGCAGTTACTCGGAATACAGGGCTAGTCAGCCCCAGCATTTT.

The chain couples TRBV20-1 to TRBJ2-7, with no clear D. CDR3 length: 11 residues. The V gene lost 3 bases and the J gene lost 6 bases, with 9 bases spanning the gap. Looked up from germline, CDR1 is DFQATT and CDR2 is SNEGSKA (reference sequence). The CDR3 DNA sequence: TGCAGTGCTAGTCAGCCCCGCGAGCAGTACTTC. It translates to CSASQPREQYF.

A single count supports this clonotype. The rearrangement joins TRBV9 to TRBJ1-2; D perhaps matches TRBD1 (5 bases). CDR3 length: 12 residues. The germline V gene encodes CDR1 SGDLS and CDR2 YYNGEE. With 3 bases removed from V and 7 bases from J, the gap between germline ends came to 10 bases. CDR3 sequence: CASSDEGRGYTF. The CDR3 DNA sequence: TGTGCCAGCAGCGATGAGGGACGTGGCTACACCTTC.

As DNA, the CDR3 is TGTGCCAGCAGCCGGGAGTGGGACTACCAAGAGACCCAGTACTTC. Its translation: CASSREWDYQETQYF. This chain links TRBV7-2 with TRBJ2-4, with D perhaps TRBD2 (6 bases). The DNA matches TRBJ2-5 better at its end, which makes the J call doubtful. The CDR3 contains 15 residues. Germline loops: CDR1 SGHTA, CDR2 FQGNSA.

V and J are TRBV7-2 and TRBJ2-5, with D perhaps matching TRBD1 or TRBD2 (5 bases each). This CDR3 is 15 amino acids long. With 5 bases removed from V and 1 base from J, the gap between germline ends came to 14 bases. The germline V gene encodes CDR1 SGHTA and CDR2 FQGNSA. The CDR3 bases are TGTGCCAGCAGCGAGGGGCGCGGAATCCAAGAGACCCAGTACTTC. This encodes CASSEGRGIQETQYF.

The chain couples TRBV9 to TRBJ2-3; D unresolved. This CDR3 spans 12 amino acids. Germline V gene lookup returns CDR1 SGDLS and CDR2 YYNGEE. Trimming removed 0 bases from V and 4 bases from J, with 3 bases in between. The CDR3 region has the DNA TGTGCCAGCAGCGTAGACCCAGATACGCAGTATTTT. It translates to CASSVDPDTQYF.

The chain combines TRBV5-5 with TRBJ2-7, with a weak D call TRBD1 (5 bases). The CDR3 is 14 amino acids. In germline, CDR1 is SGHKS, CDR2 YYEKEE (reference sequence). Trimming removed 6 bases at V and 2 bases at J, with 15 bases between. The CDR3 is CASTSGDSTYEQYF. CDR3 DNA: TGTGCCAGCACCTCAGGAGACAGCACCTACGAGCAGTACTTC.

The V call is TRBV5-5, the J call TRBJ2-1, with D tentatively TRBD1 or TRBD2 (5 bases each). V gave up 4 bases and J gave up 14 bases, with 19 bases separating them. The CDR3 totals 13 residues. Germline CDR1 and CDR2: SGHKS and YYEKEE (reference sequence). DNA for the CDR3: TGTGCCAGCAGCGCCTCTGAGGGGTTCGGGAAGTTCTTC. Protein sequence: CASSASEGFGKFF.

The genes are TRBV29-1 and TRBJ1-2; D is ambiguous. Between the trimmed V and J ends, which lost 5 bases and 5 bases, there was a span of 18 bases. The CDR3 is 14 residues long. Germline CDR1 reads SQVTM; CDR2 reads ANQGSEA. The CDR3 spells CSVMTENSGYGYTF. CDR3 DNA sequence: TGCAGCGTTATGACTGAGAATTCGGGATATGGCTACACCTTC.

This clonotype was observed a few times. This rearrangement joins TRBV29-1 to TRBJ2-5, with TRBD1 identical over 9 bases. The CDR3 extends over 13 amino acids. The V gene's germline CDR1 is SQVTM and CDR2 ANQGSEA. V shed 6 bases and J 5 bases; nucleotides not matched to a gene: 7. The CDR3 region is CSVMTGGGETQYF. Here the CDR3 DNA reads TGCAGCGTCATGACAGGGGGTGGCGAGACCCAGTACTTC.

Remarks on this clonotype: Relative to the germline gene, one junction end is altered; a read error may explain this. CDR3 bases: TGTGCCGGCAGCCCCGGGACAGGGACCGAGCAGTACTTC. This translates into CAGSPGTGTEQYF. The chain uses TRBV7-2 and TRBJ2-4; 9 bases align to TRBD1. TRBJ2-7 explains the end of the DNA better; the J call may be wrong. The CDR3 runs to 13 residues. Germline V CDR1 and CDR2: SGHTA, FQGNSA.

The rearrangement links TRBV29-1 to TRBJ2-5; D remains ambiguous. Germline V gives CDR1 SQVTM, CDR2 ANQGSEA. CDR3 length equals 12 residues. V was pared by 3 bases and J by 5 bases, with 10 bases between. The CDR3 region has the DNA TGCAGCGTTGACCGGCGGTGGGAGACCCAGTACTTC. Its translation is CSVDRRWETQYF. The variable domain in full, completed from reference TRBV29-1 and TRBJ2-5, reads SAVISQKPSRDICQRGTSLTIQCQVDSQVTMMFWYRQQPGQSLTLIATANQGSEATYESGFVIDKFPISRPNLTFSTLTVSNMSPEDSSIYLCSVDRRWETQYFGPGTRLLVL.

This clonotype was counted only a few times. Here the CDR3 reads CSAIGTGSYEQYF. In nucleotides, the CDR3 is TGCAGTGCTATAGGGACAGGGAGCTACGAGCAGTACTTC. The rearrangement links TRBV20-1 to TRBJ2-7, with 9 bases that match TRBD1. Germline CDR1 and CDR2: DFQATT and SNEGSKA (reference sequence). With V trimmed by 4 bases and J by 3 bases, 4 bases remained unmatched. This CDR3 comprises 13 residues.

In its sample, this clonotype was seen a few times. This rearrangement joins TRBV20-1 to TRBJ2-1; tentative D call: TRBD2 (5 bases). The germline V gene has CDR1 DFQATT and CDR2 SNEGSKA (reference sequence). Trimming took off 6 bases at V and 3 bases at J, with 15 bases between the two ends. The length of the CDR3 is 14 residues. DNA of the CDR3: TGCAGTGCCACCCCGAGGGTAGGCTACAATGAGCAGTTCTTC. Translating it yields CSATPRVGYNEQFF.

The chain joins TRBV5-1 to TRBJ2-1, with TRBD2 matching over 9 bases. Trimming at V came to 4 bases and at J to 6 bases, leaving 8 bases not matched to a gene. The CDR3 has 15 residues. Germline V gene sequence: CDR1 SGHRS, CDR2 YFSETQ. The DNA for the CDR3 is TGCGCCAGCAGCAGTAGCGGGGGATCTCTCAATGAGCAGTTCTTC. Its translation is CASSSSGGSLNEQFF.

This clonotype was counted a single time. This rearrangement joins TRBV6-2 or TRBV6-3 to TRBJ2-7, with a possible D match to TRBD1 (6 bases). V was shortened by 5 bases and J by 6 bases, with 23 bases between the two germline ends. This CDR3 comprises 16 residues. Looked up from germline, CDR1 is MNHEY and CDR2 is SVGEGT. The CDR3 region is CASSLYPEQGIGEQYF. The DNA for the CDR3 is TGTGCCAGCAGTCTATACCCGGAACAGGGAATCGGCGAGCAGTACTTC.

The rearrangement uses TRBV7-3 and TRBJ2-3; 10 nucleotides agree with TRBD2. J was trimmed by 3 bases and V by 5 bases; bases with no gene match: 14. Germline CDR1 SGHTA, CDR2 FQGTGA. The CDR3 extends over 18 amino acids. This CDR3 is CASSAGPHLAGATDTQYF. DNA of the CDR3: TGTGCCAGCAGCGCTGGCCCCCATCTAGCGGGGGCTACAGATACGCAGTATTTT.

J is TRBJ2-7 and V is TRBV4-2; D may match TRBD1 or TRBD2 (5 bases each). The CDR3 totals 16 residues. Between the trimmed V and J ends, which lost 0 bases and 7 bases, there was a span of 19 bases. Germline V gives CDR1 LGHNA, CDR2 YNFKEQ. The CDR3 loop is CASSQDPGAGSQEQYF. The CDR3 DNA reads TGTGCCAGCAGCCAAGATCCCGGGGCCGGATCACAAGAGCAGTACTTC.

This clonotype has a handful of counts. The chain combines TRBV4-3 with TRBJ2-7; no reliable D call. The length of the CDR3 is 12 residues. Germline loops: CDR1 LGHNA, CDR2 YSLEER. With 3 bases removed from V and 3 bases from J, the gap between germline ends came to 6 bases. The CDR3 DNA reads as TGCGCCAGCAGCCATCGCTTCTACGAGCAGTACTTC. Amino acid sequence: CASSHRFYEQYF.

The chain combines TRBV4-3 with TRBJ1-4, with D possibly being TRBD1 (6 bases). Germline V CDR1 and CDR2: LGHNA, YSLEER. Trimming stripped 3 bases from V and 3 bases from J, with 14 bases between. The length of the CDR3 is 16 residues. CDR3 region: CASSHFRTVSNEKLFF. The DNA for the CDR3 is TGCGCCAGCAGCCATTTCAGGACAGTCTCTAATGAAAAACTGTTTTTT.

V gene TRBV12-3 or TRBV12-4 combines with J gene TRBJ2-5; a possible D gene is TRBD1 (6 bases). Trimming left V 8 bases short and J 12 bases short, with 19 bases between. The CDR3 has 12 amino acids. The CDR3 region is CASESYPGVKYF. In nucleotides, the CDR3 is TGTGCCAGCGAGTCCTACCCAGGGGTTAAGTACTTC.

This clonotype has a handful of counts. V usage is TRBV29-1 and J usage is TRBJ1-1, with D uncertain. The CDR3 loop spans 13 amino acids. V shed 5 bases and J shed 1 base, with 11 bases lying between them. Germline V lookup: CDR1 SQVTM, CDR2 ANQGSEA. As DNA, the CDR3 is TGCAGCGTTCATCGGCAGGCGAACACTGAAGCTTTCTTT. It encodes CSVHRQANTEAFF.

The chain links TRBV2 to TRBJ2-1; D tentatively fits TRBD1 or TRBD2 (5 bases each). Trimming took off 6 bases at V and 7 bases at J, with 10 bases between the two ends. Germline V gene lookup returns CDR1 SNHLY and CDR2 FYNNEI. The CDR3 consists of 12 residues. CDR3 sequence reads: CASRQGENEQFF. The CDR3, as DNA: TGTGCCAGCAGACAAGGGGAGAATGAGCAGTTCTTC.

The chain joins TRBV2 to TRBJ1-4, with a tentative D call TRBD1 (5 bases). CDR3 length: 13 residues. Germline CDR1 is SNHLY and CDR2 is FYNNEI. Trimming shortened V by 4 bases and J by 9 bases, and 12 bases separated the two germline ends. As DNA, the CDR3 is TGTGCCAGCAGTGTCCCAGGGAATCAAAAACTGTTTTTT. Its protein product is CASSVPGNQKLFF. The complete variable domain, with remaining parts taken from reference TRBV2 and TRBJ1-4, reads EPEVTQTPSHQVTQMGQEVILRCVPISNHLYFYWYRQILGQKVEFLVSFYNNEISEKSEIFDDQFSVERPDGSNFTLKIRSTKLEDSAMYFCASSVPGNQKLFFGSGTQLSVL.

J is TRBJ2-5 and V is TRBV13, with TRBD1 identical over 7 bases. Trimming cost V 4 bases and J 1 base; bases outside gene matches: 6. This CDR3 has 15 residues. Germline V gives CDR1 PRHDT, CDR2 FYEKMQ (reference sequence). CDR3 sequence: CASSSGQLGQETQYF. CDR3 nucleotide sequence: TGTGCCAGCAGCTCGGGACAGTTAGGCCAAGAGACCCAGTACTTC.

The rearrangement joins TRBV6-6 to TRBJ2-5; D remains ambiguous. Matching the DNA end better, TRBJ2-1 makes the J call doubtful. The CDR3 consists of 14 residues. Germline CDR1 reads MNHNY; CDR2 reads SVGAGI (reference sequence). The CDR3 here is CASSYFASQETQFF. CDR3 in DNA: TGTGCCAGCAGTTACTTTGCCTCCCAAGAGACCCAGTTCTTC.

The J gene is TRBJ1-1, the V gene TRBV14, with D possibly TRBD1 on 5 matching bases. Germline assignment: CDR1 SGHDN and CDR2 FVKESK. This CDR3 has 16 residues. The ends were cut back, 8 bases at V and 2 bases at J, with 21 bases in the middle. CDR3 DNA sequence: TGTGCCAGCCAACCGCCCTGGGGGATTGGCAACACTGAAGCTTTCTTT. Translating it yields CASQPPWGIGNTEAFF.